This T cell receptor (beta chain) stems from a study of response to subunit inactivated influenza vaccine. Findings of the study overall: The authors offered the suggestion that each seasonal influenza vaccination recruits few new T cells.

This CDR3 has 15 residues. Germline CDR1 LNHNV, CDR2 YYDKDF (reference sequence). Trimming pared 0 bases from V and 2 bases from J, leaving 11 bases between. Via MiXCR, TCRdb re-called the RT-PCR reads, giving one row per CDR3 protein. This sample has about 620,000 distinct CDR3 sequences, with about 11% found just once. A remark on this clonotype: Its antigen remains unidentified.

These same data were also listed under a study on T cells expressing NK-cell markers. That paper notes: UMI-tagged 5'RACE template switching yielded the TCR beta cDNA. Sorting in several experiments was restricted by an anti-gamma-delta TCR antibody to alpha-beta TCR T cells. Expanded NKG2C+ T cell clones were not confirmed as HCMV-specific.

The TCR sequence derives from a man aged 45-60 years who received an inactivated influenza vaccine. The gene calls are TRBV15 and TRBJ2-7, with D maybe TRBD1 (5 bases). The starting material was PBMCs from blood, obtained on the day of vaccination. This CDR3 is CATSRDYGAPYEQYF. In nucleotides, the CDR3 is TGTGCCACCAGCAGAGATTATGGGGCCCCCTACGAGCAGTACTTC.